One and the same sample provided the 21 T cell receptor beta chains below, sequenced in a study of T cells in Graves' hyperthyroidism and ophthalmopathy (dated by TCRdb to between 2018 and 2021). Library construction relied on multiplex PCR. Data came from an Illumina HiSeq 2000. The TCR beta CDR3 regions were amplified from the RNA transcripts. The first round of RT-PCR for the TCR CDR3 was performed with the HTBI primer set and the Qiagen OneStep RT-PCR kit. TCRdb reprocessing: public reads trimmed at Q25 with fastp, clones called with MiXCR, in-frame beta chains kept. Identical CDR3 protein sequences are pooled into one entry, listed with their most common genes and DNA. The sample contains 250,000 or so distinct CDR3 sequences, about a sixth of them found a single time. 28% of the sample goes to the ten largest clones. Sequencing input: blood. These receptor sequences come from a woman aged 18-30 years with Graves' ophthalmopathy.

The table lists this clonotype with a few counts. J is TRBJ1-3 and V is TRBV9; perhaps TRBD1 as D (6 bases). Germline CDR1 SGDLS, CDR2 YYNGEE. The CDR3 totals 17 residues. Trimming removed 3 bases at V and 0 bases at J, with 16 bases between. The CDR3 nucleotides read TGTGCCAGCAGCGCTAGCGGGGGGCACCTCTCTGGAAACACCATATATTTT. It is translated as CASSASGGHLSGNTIYF. Filled out from reference TRBV9 and TRBJ1-3, the complete variable domain reads DSGVTQTPKHLITATGQRVTLRCSPRSGDLSVYWYQQSLDQGLQFLIQYYNGEERAKGNILERFSAQQFPDLHSELNLSSLELGDSALYFCASSASGGHLSGNTIYFGEGSWLTVV.

This clonotype was picked up many times. This rearrangement joins TRBV27 to TRBJ1-2; D is ambiguous. The length of the CDR3 is 14 residues. The V end lost 0 bases, the J end lost 8 bases, and 13 bases lay between the germline ends. Germline V gene sequence: CDR1 MNHEY, CDR2 SMNVEV (reference sequence). This CDR3 is CASSLSARTVGYTF. The CDR3 DNA follows: TGTGCCAGCAGTTTATCGGCGAGAACGGTCGGCTACACCTTC.

This clonotype has a count of ten or more. The chain employs TRBV18 and TRBJ2-1; D may be TRBD1 (5 bases). V shed 2 bases and J shed 6 bases, with 11 bases lying between them. This CDR3 is built from 14 residues. The germline gives CDR1 KGHSH, CDR2 LQKENI. CDR3 protein: CASSPEKGLNEQFF. CDR3 in DNA: TGTGCCAGCTCACCAGAAAAGGGGCTCAATGAGCAGTTCTTC.

This clonotype was counted at least ten times. The CDR3 sequence: CSARAGTSGSHTQYF. As DNA, the CDR3 is TGCAGTGCTAGAGCCGGGACTAGCGGGAGTCATACGCAGTATTTT. V gene TRBV20-1 combines with J gene TRBJ2-3; TRBD2 aligns across 14 bases. V lost 1 base, J lost 7 bases, and 4 bases stayed unmatched. This CDR3 is 15 amino acids long. Germline loops: CDR1 DFQATT, CDR2 SNEGSKA (reference sequence).

This rearrangement joins TRBV20-1 to TRBJ2-1; 9 positions match TRBD2. This CDR3 contains 15 residues. Trimming at V came to 5 bases and at J to 8 bases, leaving 13 bases not matched to a gene. CDR1 DFQATT and CDR2 SNEGSKA come from the germline V gene (reference sequence). CDR3 in DNA: TGCAGTGCTCCGGGACTAGCAGACGGCAGGCATGAGCAGTTCTTC. Its translation: CSAPGLADGRHEQFF.

This clonotype was seen ten or more times. The rearrangement joins TRBV6-2 or TRBV6-3 to TRBJ1-1; D is unresolved. V lost 7 bases and J 4 bases, leaving 13 bases between the germline ends. The CDR3 consists of 13 residues. Germline V CDR1 and CDR2: MNHEY, SVGEGT. CDR3 nucleotide sequence: TGTGCCAGCACCTCCGGGAAGGGCACTGAAGCTTTCTTT. Amino acids: CASTSGKGTEAFF.

The chain has TRBV18 and TRBJ2-4, with D perhaps TRBD1 (6 bases). Germline V lookup: CDR1 KGHSH, CDR2 LQKENI. The V end lost 6 bases, the J end lost 0 bases, and 15 bases lay between the germline ends. This CDR3 has 16 residues. CDR3 sequence reads: CASSSSTGKAKNIQYF. The CDR3 DNA is TGTGCCAGCTCCTCCTCTACAGGGAAAGCCAAAAACATTCAGTACTTC.

V and J are TRBV7-2 and TRBJ2-1; D is unresolved. The V end lost 0 bases, the J end lost 7 bases, and 7 bases lay between the germline ends. Germline CDR1 SGHTA, CDR2 FQGNSA. The CDR3 consists of 13 residues. For the CDR3, the DNA is TGTGCCAGCAGCTTAGCGGGGTCGAATGAGCAGTTCTTC. Encoded protein: CASSLAGSNEQFF. The full variable domain, its missing parts supplied by reference TRBV7-2 and TRBJ2-1, is GAGVSQSPSNKVTEKGKDVELRCDPISGHTALYWYRQSLGQGLEFLIYFQGNSAPDKSGLPSDRFSAERTGGSVSTLTIQRTQQEDSAVYLCASSLAGSNEQFFGPGTRLTVL.

This clonotype was counted many times. The chain uses TRBV18 and TRBJ1-2, with D uncertain. The length of the CDR3 is 14 residues. Germline CDR1 and CDR2: KGHSH and LQKENI. With 2 bases removed from V and 4 bases from J, the gap between germline ends came to 11 bases. The CDR3 bases are TGTGCCAGCTCACCAGGCCATTCGGGCTATGGCTACACCTTC. This codes for CASSPGHSGYGYTF.

This clonotype appeared many times. The V call is TRBV20-1, the J call TRBJ2-7, with D unresolved. CDR3 length: 11 residues. The germline V gene has CDR1 DFQATT and CDR2 SNEGSKA (reference sequence). The V end was cut by 3 bases, the J end by 3 bases, with 6 bases between. The CDR3 nucleotides read TGCAGTGCTAGGGCCTTCTACGAGCAGTACTTC. It is translated as CSARAFYEQYF.

The J gene is TRBJ2-1, the V gene TRBV5-4; 14 positions agree with TRBD2. This CDR3 has 20 residues. Germline CDR1 and CDR2: SGHNT and YYREEE (reference sequence). V lost 4 bases, J lost 5 bases, and 17 bases stayed unmatched. The CDR3, as DNA: TGTGCCAGCAGCAACCAGGGACTAGCGGGAGCCTACACCTTCAACAATGAGCAGTTCTTC. Its protein product is CASSNQGLAGAYTFNNEQFF.

This clonotype was counted ten times or more. This rearrangement joins TRBV12-3 or TRBV12-4 to TRBJ1-3; perhaps TRBD1 as D (6 bases). The CDR3 is 13 amino acids. The ends were cut back, 6 bases at V and 4 bases at J, with 10 bases in the middle. The DNA of the CDR3 is TGTGCCAGCAGGACGGGACACGGAAACACCATATATTTT. Translation: CASRTGHGNTIYF.

This clonotype was found many times. This CDR3 reads CASRGKRDPETQYF. The CDR3 bases are TGTGCCAGCAGAGGGAAGAGGGATCCAGAGACCCAGTACTTC. The rearrangement links TRBV12-3 or TRBV12-4 to TRBJ2-5; possibly TRBD2 for D (5 bases). The CDR3 loop spans 14 amino acids. The V end was cut by 6 bases, the J end by 4 bases, with 15 bases between.

This clonotype was observed many times. The V and J genes are TRBV20-1 and TRBJ2-5; D remains ambiguous. The CDR3 has 15 residues. From germline, CDR1 is DFQATT and CDR2 SNEGSKA (reference sequence). V dropped 6 bases and J dropped 5 bases, with 22 bases sitting between them. The chain's CDR3 is CSAPILRGPDETQYF. As DNA, the CDR3 is TGCAGTGCCCCAATACTACGCGGTCCGGATGAGACCCAGTACTTC.

In this sample, this clonotype turned up many times. CDR3 DNA sequence: TGTGCCAGCAGCAGGCCGGGGGGTTCATACAATGAGCAGTTCTTC. It yields the protein CASSRPGGSYNEQFF. The chain carries TRBV11-2 and TRBJ2-1, with 7 bases aligning to TRBD2. The V gene end was trimmed by 5 bases and the J gene end by 4 bases; junction bases not matched to a gene: 8. The CDR3 has 15 residues. Per the germline V gene, CDR1 is SGHAT and CDR2 is FQNNGV.

This clonotype appeared many times. The chain recombines TRBV12-3 or TRBV12-4 with TRBJ1-3, with 7 bases that match TRBD1. V lost 6 bases and J lost 0; bases outside the gene matches: 5. This CDR3 is built from 15 residues. CDR3 sequence: CASSLGQYSGNTIYF. The CDR3 nucleotides are TGTGCCAGCAGCTTGGGACAGTACTCTGGAAACACCATATATTTT.

This clonotype came up many times. The chain carries TRBV6-1 and TRBJ2-7, with a weak D call TRBD1 (5 bases). In germline, CDR1 is MNHNS, CDR2 SASEGT. V lost 2 bases and J 2 bases, leaving 10 bases between the germline ends. The CDR3 contains 14 residues. CDR3 sequence (DNA): TGTGCCAGCAGTGAAACCTCAGGGACCTACGAGCAGTACTTC. As protein: CASSETSGTYEQYF.

There are a few counts of this clonotype. CDR3 region: CATLNPSYEQYF. CDR3 DNA sequence: TGTGCCACCCTAAACCCCTCCTACGAGCAGTACTTC. The J gene is TRBJ2-7, the V gene TRBV28; D unclear. V dropped 10 bases and J dropped 0 bases, with 10 bases sitting between them. The germline gives CDR1 MDHEN, CDR2 SYDVKM. This CDR3 region has 12 residues.

The chain couples TRBV28 to TRBJ1-2, with 11 bases matching TRBD1. The CDR3 runs to 15 residues. Per germline, CDR1 MDHEN and CDR2 SYDVKM. The junction had 4 bases not matched to a gene; V was cut back by 3 bases and J by 4 bases. The DNA for the CDR3 is TGTGCCAGCAGTTTCCGCGGACAGGGGGCCTATGGCTACACCTTC. It codes for CASSFRGQGAYGYTF.

In this sample, this clonotype turned up many times. CDR3: CASSPREALREQYF. In DNA form, the CDR3 reads TGTGCCAGCAGCCCTCGGGAAGCTTTAAGGGAGCAGTACTTC. The J gene is TRBJ2-7, the V gene TRBV28; the D gene is possibly TRBD2 (5 bases). There are 14 residues in the CDR3. V was clipped by 6 bases and J by 7 bases, with 19 bases between them. From germline, CDR1 is MDHEN and CDR2 SYDVKM. Full variable domain (rest looked up from reference TRBV28 and TRBJ2-7): DVKVTQSSRYLVKRTGEKVFLECVQDMDHENMFWYRQDPGLGLRLIYFSYDVKMKEKGDIPEGYSVSREKKERFSLILESASTNQTSMYLCASSPREALREQYFGPGTRLTVT.

Many counts were recorded for this clonotype. CDR3: CASSRQGQGNEKLFF. In DNA, the CDR3 is TGTGCCAGCAGCCGTCAGGGACAGGGTAATGAAAAACTGTTTTTT. The V and J genes are TRBV5-5 and TRBJ1-4; the match to TRBD1 covers 9 bases. The V and J ends lost 4 bases and 4 bases, in that order; junction bases with no gene match: 5. This CDR3 region has 15 residues. Germline V lookup: CDR1 SGHKS, CDR2 YYEKEE (reference sequence).